Sequencing of this T cell receptor beta chain was carried out in a study of blood T cell repertoires in COVID-19. The method was immunoSEQ multiplex PCR; TCRdb's version includes in-frame clones alone and lacks a portion of them. The table shows about 150,000 clones, with 75% to 90% occurring only once. CDR1 is GTSNPN and CDR2 is SVGIG in the germline V gene (reference sequence). The ends were cut back, 0 bases at V and 6 bases at J, with 11 bases in the middle. CDR3 length equals 13 residues. The rearrangement joins TRBV30 to TRBJ1-2; a possible D gene is TRBD1 (5 bases). The receptor's source is a man younger than 35 with COVID-19, enrolled during active disease. Sequencing used peripheral blood. CDR3: CAWSVGAEDGYTF. As DNA, the CDR3 is TGTGCCTGGAGTGTAGGGGCAGAGGATGGCTACACCTTC.